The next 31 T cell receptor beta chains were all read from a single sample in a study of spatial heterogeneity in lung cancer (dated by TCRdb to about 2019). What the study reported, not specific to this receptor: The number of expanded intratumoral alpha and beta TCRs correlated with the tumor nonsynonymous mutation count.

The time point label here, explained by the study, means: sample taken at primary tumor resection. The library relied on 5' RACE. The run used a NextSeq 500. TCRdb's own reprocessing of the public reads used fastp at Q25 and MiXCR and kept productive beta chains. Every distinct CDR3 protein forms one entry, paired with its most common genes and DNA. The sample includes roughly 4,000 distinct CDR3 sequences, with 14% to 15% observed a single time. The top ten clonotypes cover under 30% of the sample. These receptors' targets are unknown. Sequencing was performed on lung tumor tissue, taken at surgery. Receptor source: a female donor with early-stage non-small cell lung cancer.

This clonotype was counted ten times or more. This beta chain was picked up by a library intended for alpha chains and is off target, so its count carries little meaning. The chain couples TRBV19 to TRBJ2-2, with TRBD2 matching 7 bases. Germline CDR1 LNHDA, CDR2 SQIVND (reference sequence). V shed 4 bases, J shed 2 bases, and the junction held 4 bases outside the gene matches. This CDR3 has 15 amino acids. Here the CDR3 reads CASSKLARNTGELFF. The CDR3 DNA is TGTGCCAGTAGTAAACTAGCGCGAAACACCGGGGAGCTGTTTTTT. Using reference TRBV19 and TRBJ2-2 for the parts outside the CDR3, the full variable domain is DGGITQSPKYLFRKEGQNVTLSCEQNLNHDAMYWYRQDPGQGLRLIYYSQIVNDFQKGDIAEGYSVSREKKESFPLTVTSAQKNPTAFYLCASSKLARNTGELFFGEGSRLTVL.

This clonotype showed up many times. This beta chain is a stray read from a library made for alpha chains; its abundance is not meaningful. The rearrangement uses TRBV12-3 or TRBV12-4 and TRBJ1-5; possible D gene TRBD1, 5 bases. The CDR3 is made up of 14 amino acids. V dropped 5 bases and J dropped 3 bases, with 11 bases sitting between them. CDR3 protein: CASSQGQVNQPQHF. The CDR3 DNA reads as TGTGCCAGCAGTCAAGGACAAGTCAATCAGCCCCAGCATTTT.

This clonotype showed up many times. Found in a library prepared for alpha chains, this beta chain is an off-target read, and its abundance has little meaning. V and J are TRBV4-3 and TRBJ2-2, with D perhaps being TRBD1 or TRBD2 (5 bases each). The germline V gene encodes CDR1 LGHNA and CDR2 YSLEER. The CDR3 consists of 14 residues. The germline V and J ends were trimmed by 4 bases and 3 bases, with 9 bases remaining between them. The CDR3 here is CASSRDGDTGELFF. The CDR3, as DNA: TGCGCCAGCAGCCGGGACGGGGACACCGGGGAGCTGTTTTTT.

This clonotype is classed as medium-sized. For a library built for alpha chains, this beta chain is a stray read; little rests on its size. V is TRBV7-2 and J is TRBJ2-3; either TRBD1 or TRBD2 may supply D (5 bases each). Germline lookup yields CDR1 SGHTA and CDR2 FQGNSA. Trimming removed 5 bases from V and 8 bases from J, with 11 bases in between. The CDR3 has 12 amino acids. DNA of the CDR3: TGTGCCAGCAGCCGTCCTGGGGGTACGCAGTATTTT. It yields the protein CASSRPGGTQYF.

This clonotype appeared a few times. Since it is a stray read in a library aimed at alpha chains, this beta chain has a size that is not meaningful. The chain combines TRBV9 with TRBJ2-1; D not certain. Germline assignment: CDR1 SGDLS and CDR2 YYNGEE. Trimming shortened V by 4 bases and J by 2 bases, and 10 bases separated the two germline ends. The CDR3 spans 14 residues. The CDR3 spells CASSPMGTYNEQFF. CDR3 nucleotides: TGTGCCAGCAGCCCGATGGGTACCTACAATGAGCAGTTCTTC. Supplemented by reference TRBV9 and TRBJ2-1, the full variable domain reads DSGVTQTPKHLITATGQRVTLRCSPRSGDLSVYWYQQSLDQGLQFLIQYYNGEERAKGNILERFSAQQFPDLHSELNLSSLELGDSALYFCASSPMGTYNEQFFGPGTRLTVL.

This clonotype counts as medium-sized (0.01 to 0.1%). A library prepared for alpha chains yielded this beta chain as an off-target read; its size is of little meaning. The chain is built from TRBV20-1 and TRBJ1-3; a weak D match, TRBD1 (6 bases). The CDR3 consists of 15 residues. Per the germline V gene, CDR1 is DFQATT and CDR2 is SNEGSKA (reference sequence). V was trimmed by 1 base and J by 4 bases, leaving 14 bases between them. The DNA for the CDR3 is TGCAGTGCTAGAGCTCCAGGGGCGGGAGGAAACACCATATATTTT. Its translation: CSARAPGAGGNTIYF.

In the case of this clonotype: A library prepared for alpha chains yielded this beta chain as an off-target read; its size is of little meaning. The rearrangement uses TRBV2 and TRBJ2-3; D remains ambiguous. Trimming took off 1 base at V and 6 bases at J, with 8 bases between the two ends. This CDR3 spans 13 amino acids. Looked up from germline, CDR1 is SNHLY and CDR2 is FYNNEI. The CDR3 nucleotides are TGTGCCAGCAGTGAAGGGCTCGACGATACGCAGTATTTT. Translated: CASSEGLDDTQYF. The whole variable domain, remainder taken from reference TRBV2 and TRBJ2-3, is EPEVTQTPSHQVTQMGQEVILRCVPISNHLYFYWYRQILGQKVEFLVSFYNNEISEKSEIFDDQFSVERPDGSNFTLKIRSTKLEDSAMYFCASSEGLDDTQYFGPGTRLTVL.

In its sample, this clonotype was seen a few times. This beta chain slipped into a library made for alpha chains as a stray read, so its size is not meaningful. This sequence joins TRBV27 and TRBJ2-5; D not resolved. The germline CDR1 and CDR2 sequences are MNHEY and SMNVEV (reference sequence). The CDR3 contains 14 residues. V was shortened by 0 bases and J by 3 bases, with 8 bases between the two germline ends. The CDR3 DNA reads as TGTGCCAGCAGTTTATCGAGGTATAAAGAGACCCAGTACTTC. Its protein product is CASSLSRYKETQYF.

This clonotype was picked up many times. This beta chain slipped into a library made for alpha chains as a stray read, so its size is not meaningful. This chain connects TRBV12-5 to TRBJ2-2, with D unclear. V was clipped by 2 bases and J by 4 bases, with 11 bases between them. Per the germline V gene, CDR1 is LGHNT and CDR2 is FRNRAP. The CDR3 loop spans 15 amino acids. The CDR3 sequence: CASGLPPLGTGELFF. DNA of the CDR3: TGTGCTAGTGGTTTGCCCCCGCTGGGCACCGGGGAGCTGTTTTTT.

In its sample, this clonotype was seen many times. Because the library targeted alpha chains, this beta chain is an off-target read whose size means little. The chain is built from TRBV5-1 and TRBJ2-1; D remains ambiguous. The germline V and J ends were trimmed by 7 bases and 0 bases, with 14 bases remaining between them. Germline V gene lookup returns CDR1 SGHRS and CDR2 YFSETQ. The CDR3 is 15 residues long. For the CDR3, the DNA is TGCGCCAGCCAGCCGGAGCTGAGCTCCTACAATGAGCAGTTCTTC. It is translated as CASQPELSSYNEQFF.

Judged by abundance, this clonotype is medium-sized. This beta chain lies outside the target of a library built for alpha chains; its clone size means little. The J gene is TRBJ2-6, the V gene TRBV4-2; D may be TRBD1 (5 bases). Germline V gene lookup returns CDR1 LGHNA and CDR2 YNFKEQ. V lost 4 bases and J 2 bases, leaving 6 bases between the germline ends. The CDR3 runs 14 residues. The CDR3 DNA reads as TGTGCCAGCAGCCCAGGGACTGGGGCCAACGTCCTGACTTTC. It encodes CASSPGTGANVLTF.

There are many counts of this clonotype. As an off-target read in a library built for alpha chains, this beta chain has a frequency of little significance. The CDR3 reads CASKMQMNTEAFF. CDR3 DNA sequence: TGTGCCAGTAAGATGCAGATGAACACTGAAGCTTTCTTT. The rearrangement uses TRBV12-3 or TRBV12-4 and TRBJ1-1; D not resolved. The CDR3 contains 13 residues. Trimming shortened V by 9 bases and J by 0 bases, and 11 bases separated the two germline ends.

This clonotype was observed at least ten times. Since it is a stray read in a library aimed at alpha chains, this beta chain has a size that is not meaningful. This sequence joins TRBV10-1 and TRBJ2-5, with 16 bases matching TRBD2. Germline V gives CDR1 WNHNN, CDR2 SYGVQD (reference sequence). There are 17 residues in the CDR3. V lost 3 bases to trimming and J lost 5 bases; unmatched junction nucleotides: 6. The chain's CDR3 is CASSEGTSGGAMETQYF. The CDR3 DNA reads TGCGCCAGCAGTGAAGGGACTAGCGGGGGGGCAATGGAGACCCAGTACTTC.

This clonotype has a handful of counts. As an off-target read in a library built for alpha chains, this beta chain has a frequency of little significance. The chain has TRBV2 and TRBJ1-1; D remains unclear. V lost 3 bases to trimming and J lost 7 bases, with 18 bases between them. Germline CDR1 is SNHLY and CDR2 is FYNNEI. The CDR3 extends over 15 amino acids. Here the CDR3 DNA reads TGTGCCAGCAGTGATGCCGCAGCGAGACGGTTTGAAGCTTTCTTT. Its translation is CASSDAAARRFEAFF.

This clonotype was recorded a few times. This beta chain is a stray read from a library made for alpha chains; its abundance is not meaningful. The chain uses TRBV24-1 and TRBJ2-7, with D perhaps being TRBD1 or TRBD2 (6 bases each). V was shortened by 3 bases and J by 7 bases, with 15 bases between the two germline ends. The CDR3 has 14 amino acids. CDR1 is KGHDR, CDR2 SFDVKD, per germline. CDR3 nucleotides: TGTGCCACCAGTGATCCCTCGCAGGGGACTGAGCAGTACTTC. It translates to CATSDPSQGTEQYF.

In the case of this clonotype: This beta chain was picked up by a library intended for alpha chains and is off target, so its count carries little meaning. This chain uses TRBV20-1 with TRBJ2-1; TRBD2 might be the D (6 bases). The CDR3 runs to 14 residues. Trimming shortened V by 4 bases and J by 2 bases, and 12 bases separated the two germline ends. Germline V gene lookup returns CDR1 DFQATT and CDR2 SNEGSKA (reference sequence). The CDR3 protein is CSAITGLTYNEQFF. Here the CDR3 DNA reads TGCAGTGCTATAACGGGACTTACCTACAATGAGCAGTTCTTC.

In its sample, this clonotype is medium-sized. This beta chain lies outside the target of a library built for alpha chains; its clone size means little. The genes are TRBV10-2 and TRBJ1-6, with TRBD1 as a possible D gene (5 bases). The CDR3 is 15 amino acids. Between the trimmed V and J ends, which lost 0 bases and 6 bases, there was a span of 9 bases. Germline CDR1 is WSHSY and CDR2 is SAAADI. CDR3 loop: CASSESKGINSPLHF. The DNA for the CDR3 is TGCGCCAGCAGTGAGTCGAAGGGGATTAATTCACCCCTCCACTTT.

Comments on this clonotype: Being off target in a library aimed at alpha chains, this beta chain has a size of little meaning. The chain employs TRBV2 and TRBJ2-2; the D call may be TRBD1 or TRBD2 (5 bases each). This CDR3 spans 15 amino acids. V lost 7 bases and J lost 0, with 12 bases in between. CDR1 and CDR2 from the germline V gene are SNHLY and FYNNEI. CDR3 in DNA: TGTGCCAGCAACGACGGGACGGCGAACACCGGGGAGCTGTTTTTT. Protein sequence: CASNDGTANTGELFF. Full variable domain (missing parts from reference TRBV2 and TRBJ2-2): EPEVTQTPSHQVTQMGQEVILRCVPISNHLYFYWYRQILGQKVEFLVSFYNNEISEKSEIFDDQFSVERPDGSNFTLKIRSTKLEDSAMYFCASNDGTANTGELFFGEGSRLTVL.

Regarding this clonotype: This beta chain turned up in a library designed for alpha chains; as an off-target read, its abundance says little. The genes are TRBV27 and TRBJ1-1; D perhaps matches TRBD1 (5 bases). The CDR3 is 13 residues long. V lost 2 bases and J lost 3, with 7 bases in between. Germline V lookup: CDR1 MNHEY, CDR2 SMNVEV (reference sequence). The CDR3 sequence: CASSLQGDTEAFF. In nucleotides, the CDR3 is TGTGCCAGCAGTTTACAGGGAGACACTGAAGCTTTCTTT.

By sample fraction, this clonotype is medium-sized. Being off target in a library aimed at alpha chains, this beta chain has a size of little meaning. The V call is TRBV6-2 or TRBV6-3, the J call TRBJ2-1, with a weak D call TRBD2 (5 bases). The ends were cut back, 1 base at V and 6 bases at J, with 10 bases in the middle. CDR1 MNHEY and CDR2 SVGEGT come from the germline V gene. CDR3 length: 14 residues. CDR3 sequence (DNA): TGTGCCAGCAGTTACTTCCTAGCCCGCAATGAGCAGTTCTTC. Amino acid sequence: CASSYFLARNEQFF.

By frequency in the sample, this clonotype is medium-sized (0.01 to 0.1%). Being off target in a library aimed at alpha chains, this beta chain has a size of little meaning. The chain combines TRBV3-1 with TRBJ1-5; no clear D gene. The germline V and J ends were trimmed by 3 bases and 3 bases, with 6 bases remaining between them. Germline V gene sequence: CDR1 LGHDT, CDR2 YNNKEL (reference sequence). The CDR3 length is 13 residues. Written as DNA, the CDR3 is TGTGCCAGCAGCCAGGGATTCAATCAGCCCCAGCATTTT. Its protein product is CASSQGFNQPQHF.

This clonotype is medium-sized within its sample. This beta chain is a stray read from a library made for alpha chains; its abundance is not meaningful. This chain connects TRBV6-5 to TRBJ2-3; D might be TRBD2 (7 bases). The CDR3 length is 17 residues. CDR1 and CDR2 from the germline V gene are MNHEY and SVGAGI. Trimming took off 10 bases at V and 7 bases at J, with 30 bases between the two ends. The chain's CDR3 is CATPLCGGAGMINTQYF. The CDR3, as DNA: TGTGCCACCCCTTTATGTGGGGGGGCCGGAATGATTAATACGCAGTATTTT.

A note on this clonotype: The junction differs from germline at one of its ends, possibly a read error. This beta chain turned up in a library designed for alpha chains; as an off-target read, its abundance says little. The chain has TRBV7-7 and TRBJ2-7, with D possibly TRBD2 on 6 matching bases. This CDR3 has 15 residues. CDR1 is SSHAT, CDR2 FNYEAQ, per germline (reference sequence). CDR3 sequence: CASSPLGGLPYEQYF. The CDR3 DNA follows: TGTGCTAGCAGCCCCCTGGGGGGTCTCCCCTACGAGCAGTACTTC.

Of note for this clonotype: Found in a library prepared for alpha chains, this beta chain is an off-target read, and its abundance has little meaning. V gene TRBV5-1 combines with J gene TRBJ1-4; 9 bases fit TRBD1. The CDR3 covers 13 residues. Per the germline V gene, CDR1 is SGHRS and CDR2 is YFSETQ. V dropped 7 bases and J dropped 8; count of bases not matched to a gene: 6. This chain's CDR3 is CASQRQGGEKLFF. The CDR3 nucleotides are TGCGCCAGCCAAAGACAGGGGGGGGAAAAACTGTTTTTT.

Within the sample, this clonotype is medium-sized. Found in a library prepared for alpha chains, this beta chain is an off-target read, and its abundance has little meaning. The chain's CDR3 is CASRIPGQGGSPLHF. The CDR3 nucleotides read TGTGCCAGCAGGATTCCGGGACAGGGGGGTTCACCCCTCCACTTT. The chain links TRBV27 to TRBJ1-6; 11 nucleotides agree with TRBD1. Trimming took 6 bases from V and 9 from J; bases not matched to a gene: 7. Germline-derived CDR1 and CDR2 are MNHEY and SMNVEV (reference sequence). CDR3 length equals 15 residues.

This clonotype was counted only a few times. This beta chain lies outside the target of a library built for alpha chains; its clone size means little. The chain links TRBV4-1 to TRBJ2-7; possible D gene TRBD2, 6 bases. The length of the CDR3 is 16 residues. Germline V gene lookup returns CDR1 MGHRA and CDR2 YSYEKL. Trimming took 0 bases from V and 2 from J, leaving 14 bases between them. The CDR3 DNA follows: TGCGCCAGCAGCCAAGAAACAGCGGGCGGCCCCTACGAGCAGTACTTC. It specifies CASSQETAGGPYEQYF.

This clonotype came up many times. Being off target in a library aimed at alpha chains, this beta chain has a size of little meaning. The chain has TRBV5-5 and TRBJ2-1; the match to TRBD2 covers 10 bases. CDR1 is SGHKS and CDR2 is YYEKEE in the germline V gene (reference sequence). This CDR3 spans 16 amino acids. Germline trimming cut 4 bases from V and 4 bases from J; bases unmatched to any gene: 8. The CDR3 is CASSVPSGGLYNEQFF. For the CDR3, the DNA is TGTGCCAGCAGCGTACCTAGCGGGGGCCTATACAATGAGCAGTTCTTC.

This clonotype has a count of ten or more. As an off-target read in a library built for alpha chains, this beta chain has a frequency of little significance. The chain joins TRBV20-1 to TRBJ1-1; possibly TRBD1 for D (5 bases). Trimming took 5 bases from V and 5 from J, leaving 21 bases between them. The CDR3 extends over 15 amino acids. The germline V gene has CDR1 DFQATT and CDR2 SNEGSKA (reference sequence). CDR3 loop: CSAPGRPNAGTEAFF. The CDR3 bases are TGCAGTGCTCCGGGACGCCCCAATGCGGGAACTGAAGCTTTCTTT.

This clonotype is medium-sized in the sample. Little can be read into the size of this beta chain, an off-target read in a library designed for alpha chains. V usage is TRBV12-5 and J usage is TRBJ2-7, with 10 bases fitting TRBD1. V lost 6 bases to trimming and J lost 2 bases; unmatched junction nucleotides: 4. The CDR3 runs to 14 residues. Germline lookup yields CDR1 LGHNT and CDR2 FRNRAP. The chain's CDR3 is CASGRGQGAYEQYF. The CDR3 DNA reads TGTGCTAGTGGCCGCGGACAGGGGGCCTACGAGCAGTACTTC.

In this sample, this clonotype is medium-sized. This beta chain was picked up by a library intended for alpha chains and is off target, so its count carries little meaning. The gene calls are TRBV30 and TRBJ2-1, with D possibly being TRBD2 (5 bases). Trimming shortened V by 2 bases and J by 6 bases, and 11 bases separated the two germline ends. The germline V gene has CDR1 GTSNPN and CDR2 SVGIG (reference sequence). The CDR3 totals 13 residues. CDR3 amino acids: CAWSLLGGNEQFF. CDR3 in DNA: TGTGCCTGGAGTTTGTTAGGAGGCAATGAGCAGTTCTTC.

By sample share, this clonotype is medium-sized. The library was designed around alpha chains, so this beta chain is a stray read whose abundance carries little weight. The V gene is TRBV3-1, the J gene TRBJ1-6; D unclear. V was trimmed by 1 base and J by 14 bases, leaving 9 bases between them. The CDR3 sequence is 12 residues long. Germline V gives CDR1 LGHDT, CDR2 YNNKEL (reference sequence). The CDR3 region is CASSQGPATLHF. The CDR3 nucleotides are TGTGCCAGCAGCCAAGGTCCAGCGACCCTCCACTTT.